These 30 T cell receptor beta chains were all obtained from the same sample, sequenced in a study of OX40 agonist ivuxolimab in advanced cancers. Sequencing was performed with immunoSEQ multiplex PCR; in TCRdb, only in-frame clones are kept and a portion is missing. The sample lists tens of thousands of clones, about 86% occurring once. This material consisted of CD4+ or CD8+ T cells sorted from blood, taken in a trial of the OX40 agonist ivuxolimab. All receptors come from an adult with an advanced solid tumor such as melanoma, head and neck, liver or kidney cancer.

This clone is medium-sized. This chain connects TRBV6-5 to TRBJ2-7; D may be TRBD1 or TRBD2 (5 bases each). Germline V gene lookup returns CDR1 MNHEY and CDR2 SVGAGI. This CDR3 is built from 16 residues. V lost 4 bases and J lost 3, with 19 bases in between. CDR3 sequence: CASSWGTGNTFYEQYF. The CDR3 DNA sequence: TGTGCCAGCAGTTGGGGGACGGGGAATACCTTCTACGAGCAGTACTTC.

This clone has just a few counts. The rearrangement uses TRBV4-1 and TRBJ2-2; 9 bases map to TRBD2. This CDR3 spans 15 amino acids. In germline, CDR1 is MGHRA, CDR2 YSYEKL. The J segment lost 6 bases and the V segment lost 1 base, leaving 3 bases of the junction unmatched. The DNA of the CDR3 is TGCGCCAGCAGCCAAGGGGTAGCGGGAGCCGGGGAGCTGTTTTTT. Amino acid sequence: CASSQGVAGAGELFF.

The V gene is TRBV28, the J gene TRBJ2-1; TRBD2 agrees at 12 bases. Germline-derived CDR1 and CDR2 are MDHEN and SYDVKM. V lost 2 bases to trimming and J lost 4 bases; unmatched junction nucleotides: 6. The CDR3 length is 17 residues. CDR3: CASSLRTSGITYNEQFF. CDR3 nucleotides: TGTGCCAGCAGTTTAAGGACTAGCGGGATAACATACAATGAGCAGTTCTTC.

The rearrangement joins TRBV5-1 to TRBJ2-3, with 8 bases identical to TRBD1. V lost 4 bases, J lost 2 bases, and 3 bases stayed unmatched. Germline-derived CDR1 and CDR2 are SGHRS and YFSETQ. The CDR3 contains 14 residues. The CDR3 loop is CASSRQGPTDTQYF. The DNA for the CDR3 is TGCGCCAGCAGCCGACAGGGGCCCACAGATACGCAGTATTTT.

The chain combines TRBV11-2 with TRBJ2-7, with TRBD2 identical over 13 bases. Germline V gene lookup returns CDR1 SGHAT and CDR2 FQNNGV. The CDR3 has 15 amino acids. V trimming: 5 bases; J trimming: 4 bases; junction bases outside the gene matches: 5. The CDR3 loop is CASSTRTSGRYEQYF. The CDR3 DNA reads TGTGCCAGCAGCACGCGGACTAGCGGGAGATACGAGCAGTACTTC. Using reference TRBV11-2 and TRBJ2-7 for the parts outside the CDR3, the full variable domain is EAGVAQSPRYKIIEKRQSVAFWCNPISGHATLYWYQQILGQGPKLLIQFQNNGVVDDSQLPKDRFSAERLKGVDSTLKIQPAKLEDSAVYLCASSTRTSGRYEQYFGPGTRLTVT.

In DNA form, the CDR3 reads TGTGCCAGCAGCCGGGACGCCTACACCGGGGAGCTGTTTTTT. Amino acids: CASSRDAYTGELFF. This chain links TRBV11-3 with TRBJ2-2, with D perhaps assigned TRBD1 or TRBD2 (5 bases each). Trimming took 5 bases from V and 3 from J, leaving 10 bases between them. The germline V gene has CDR1 SGHNT and CDR2 YENEEA. CDR3 length equals 14 residues.

The rearrangement uses TRBV6-5 and TRBJ2-7, with a tentative D call TRBD2 (6 bases). This CDR3 spans 15 amino acids. Trimming took 10 bases from V and 3 from J, leaving 22 bases between them. CDR1 is MNHEY and CDR2 is SVGAGI in the germline V gene. The CDR3 sequence: CATSHPRRDLYEQYF. The CDR3 DNA follows: TGTGCCACCTCCCATCCCCGGCGGGACCTCTACGAGCAGTACTTC.

This clone was picked up one time. The chain joins TRBV6-1 to TRBJ1-5; D perhaps matches TRBD1 (6 bases). CDR3 length equals 15 residues. The germline V gene encodes CDR1 MNHNS and CDR2 SASEGT. The germline V and J ends were trimmed by 5 bases and 5 bases, with 16 bases remaining between them. The CDR3 reads CASSNAGGGYQPQHF. The DNA of the CDR3 is TGTGCCAGCAGTAATGCGGGGGGCGGTTATCAGCCCCAGCATTTT.

The J gene is TRBJ1-4, the V gene TRBV25-1, with 9 bases that match TRBD1. Germline lookup yields CDR1 MGHDK and CDR2 SYGVNS. CDR3 length: 15 residues. Trimming took 5 bases from V and 3 from J; bases not matched to a gene: 4. The CDR3 region is CASSLGQGSNEKLFF. The CDR3 DNA sequence: TGTGCCAGCAGTTTGGGACAGGGTTCTAATGAAAAACTGTTTTTT.

As DNA, the CDR3 is TGCGCCAGCAGCACCTCCTGGACTAGCGGGAGCCCAGATACGCAGTATTTT. Protein product: CASSTSWTSGSPDTQYF. The V call is TRBV5-1, the J call TRBJ2-3, with 13 bases identical to TRBD2. Per the germline V gene, CDR1 is SGHRS and CDR2 is YFSETQ. The junction had 9 bases not matched to a gene; V was cut back by 4 bases and J by 4 bases. The CDR3 runs to 17 residues.

This chain links TRBV30 with TRBJ1-4; D unclear. V was trimmed by 0 bases and J by 8 bases, leaving 13 bases between them. From germline, CDR1 is GTSNPN and CDR2 SVGIG (reference sequence). This CDR3 spans 14 amino acids. CDR3 sequence (DNA): TGTGCCTGGAGTGTAACGCTGGCGGGGGAAAAACTGTTTTTT. Its translation is CAWSVTLAGEKLFF. Supplemented by reference TRBV30 and TRBJ1-4, the full variable domain reads SQTIHQWPATLVQPVGSPLSLECTVEGTSNPNLYWYRQAAGRGLQLLFYSVGIGQISSEVPQNLSASRPQDRQFILSSKKLLLSDSGFYLCAWSVTLAGEKLFFGSGTQLSVL.

V usage is TRBV30 and J usage is TRBJ2-2; D possibly matches TRBD1 or TRBD2 (6 bases each). Germline loops: CDR1 GTSNPN, CDR2 SVGIG (reference sequence). This CDR3 is built from 13 residues. Between the trimmed V and J ends, which lost 3 bases and 5 bases, there was a span of 10 bases. CDR3 loop: CAWRTGTTGELFF. The CDR3 bases are TGTGCCTGGAGAACAGGGACTACCGGGGAGCTGTTTTTT.

The J gene is TRBJ2-2, the V gene TRBV10-1, with D maybe TRBD2 (5 bases). Germline V gene sequence: CDR1 WNHNN, CDR2 SYGVQD (reference sequence). V was trimmed by 0 bases and J by 3 bases, leaving 14 bases between them. CDR3 length: 17 residues. The CDR3 region has the DNA TGCGCCAGCAGTGAGTCGAGGGCTGGGGAATACACCGGGGAGCTGTTTTTT. Protein product: CASSESRAGEYTGELFF.

This clone was detected once. The chain employs TRBV6-4 and TRBJ2-3, with TRBD1 matching over 7 bases. Per the germline V gene, CDR1 is MRHNA and CDR2 is SNTAGT. The CDR3 sequence is 16 residues long. V lost 5 bases and J lost 2; bases outside the gene matches: 10. CDR3 in amino acids: CASSFSGTANTDTQYF. The CDR3 DNA is TGTGCCAGCAGTTTCTCCGGGACAGCTAACACAGATACGCAGTATTTT.

The V gene is TRBV5-6, the J gene TRBJ1-1; no reliable D call. CDR3 length: 16 amino acids. The V end lost 1 base, the J end lost 0 bases, and 13 bases lay between the germline ends. Looked up from germline, CDR1 is SGHDT and CDR2 is YYEEEE. The CDR3 loop is CASSLFFGTMNTEAFF. The CDR3 region has the DNA TGTGCCAGCAGCTTGTTCTTTGGAACCATGAACACTGAAGCTTTCTTT.

In this sample, this clone turned up a few times. J is TRBJ1-5 and V is TRBV2; possible D gene TRBD1, 5 bases. Trimming removed 2 bases from V and 7 bases from J, with 12 bases in between. In germline, CDR1 is SNHLY, CDR2 FYNNEI. The length of the CDR3 is 14 residues. The CDR3 sequence: CASSEQGGDQPQHF. CDR3 coding DNA: TGTGCCAGCAGTGAACAGGGAGGAGACCAGCCCCAGCATTTT.

The chain joins TRBV5-4 to TRBJ1-1; 8 bases line up with TRBD1. Per germline, CDR1 SGHNT and CDR2 YYREEE (reference sequence). This CDR3 has 13 residues. J lost 5 bases, V lost 4 bases, and 4 bases had no gene match. The CDR3 sequence: CASSLWTGTEAFF. As DNA, the CDR3 is TGTGCCAGCAGCCTATGGACAGGGACTGAAGCTTTCTTT.

The CDR3 loop reads CASTLRVGWGYEQYF. CDR3 DNA sequence: TGTGCCAGTACCCTGCGGGTAGGGTGGGGGTACGAGCAGTACTTC. The chain carries TRBV19 and TRBJ2-7; D might be TRBD1 or TRBD2, each matching 5 bases. The V gene's germline CDR1 is LNHDA and CDR2 SQIVND (reference sequence). This CDR3 has 15 residues. Trimming removed 7 bases at V and 4 bases at J, with 20 bases between.

This clone was observed a handful of times. The J gene is TRBJ2-7, the V gene TRBV2; D possibly corresponds to TRBD1 (5 bases). The CDR3 runs to 13 residues. Germline-derived CDR1 and CDR2 are SNHLY and FYNNEI. V was clipped by 7 bases and J by 3 bases, with 13 bases between them. The CDR3 here is CASNTQGSYEQYF. The CDR3 DNA sequence: TGTGCCAGCAACACCCAGGGAAGCTACGAGCAGTACTTC.

The J gene is TRBJ2-3, the V gene TRBV5-4; D unresolved. The CDR3 sequence is 13 residues long. Trimming left V 0 bases short and J 6 bases short, with 8 bases between. CDR1 and CDR2 from the germline V gene are SGHNT and YYREEE (reference sequence). The CDR3 here is CASSLDRYDTQYF. The DNA for the CDR3 is TGTGCCAGCAGCTTGGACCGGTATGATACGCAGTATTTT.

The chain is built from TRBV28 and TRBJ2-3; 7 nucleotides line up with TRBD2. Germline V gene lookup returns CDR1 MDHEN and CDR2 SYDVKM. V was clipped by 4 bases and J by 1 base; unmatched bases: 5. The length of the CDR3 is 15 residues. DNA of the CDR3: TGTGCCAGCAGTTCGACTAGCCGGCGCACAGATACGCAGTATTTT. As protein: CASSSTSRRTDTQYF.

This clone was observed a single time. The CDR3 sequence is CASSQGTGDLGQFF. As DNA, the CDR3 is TGTGCCAGCAGCCAGGGAACCGGCGACCTGGGGCAGTTCTTC. The rearrangement uses TRBV14 and TRBJ2-1; D gene ambiguous. Germline lookup yields CDR1 SGHDN and CDR2 FVKESK. Between the trimmed V and J ends, which lost 3 bases and 12 bases, there was a span of 18 bases. CDR3 length: 14 residues.

V gene TRBV7-9 combines with J gene TRBJ2-7, with D possibly matching TRBD1 (6 bases). CDR1 is SEHNR and CDR2 is FQNEAQ in the germline V gene (reference sequence). Trimming removed 4 bases at V and 3 bases at J, with 13 bases between. This CDR3 is built from 14 residues. CDR3 sequence reads: CASSSWGRLYEQYF. CDR3 coding DNA: TGTGCCAGCAGCTCCTGGGGGCGTCTCTACGAGCAGTACTTC.

The genes are TRBV11-2 and TRBJ2-3; 12 bases line up with TRBD2. This CDR3 comprises 16 residues. Trimming removed 5 bases from V and 2 bases from J; junction bases left unmatched: 5. In germline, CDR1 is SGHAT, CDR2 FQNNGV. DNA of the CDR3: TGTGCCAGCAGCCCCCGACTAGCGGGAGCCACAGATACGCAGTATTTT. Translation gives CASSPRLAGATDTQYF.

CDR3 DNA: TGTGCCAGCAGTTCGCCGGGACGGAATTACGAGCAGTACTTC. It translates to CASSSPGRNYEQYF. The rearrangement joins TRBV6-5 to TRBJ2-7, with D perhaps TRBD1 or TRBD2 (5 bases each). Trimming removed 4 bases from V and 4 bases from J, with 14 bases in between. The CDR3 contains 14 residues. Germline V gene data show CDR1 as MNHEY and CDR2 as SVGAGI.

This clone was counted a few times. The chain couples TRBV7-9 to TRBJ2-3; 12 bases are a match to TRBD2. V lost 5 bases and J lost 3; bases outside the gene matches: 9. This CDR3 is 17 amino acids long. CDR1 is SEHNR and CDR2 is FQNEAQ in the germline V gene (reference sequence). The CDR3 coding sequence is TGTGCCAGCAGCCCCGGACTAGCGGGAAGTCGGACAGATACGCAGTATTTT. Translation gives CASSPGLAGSRTDTQYF.

The chain's CDR3 is CASSPPGGVRTDTQYF. Written as DNA, the CDR3 is TGTGCCAGCAGTCCCCCCGGGGGAGTAAGGACAGATACGCAGTATTTT. The chain has TRBV27 and TRBJ2-3, with a possible D match to TRBD2 (6 bases). From germline, CDR1 is MNHEY and CDR2 SMNVEV (reference sequence). CDR3 length: 16 amino acids. V lost 5 bases and J lost 3, with 18 bases in between.

This clone was counted a few times. V usage is TRBV10-3 and J usage is TRBJ1-4; perhaps TRBD1 as D (6 bases). This CDR3 spans 13 amino acids. Between the trimmed V and J ends, which lost 7 bases and 5 bases, there was a span of 11 bases. CDR1 and CDR2 (germline): ENHRY, SYGVKD. The CDR3, as DNA: TGTGCCATCACGGGGGCCCTAAATGAAAAACTGTTTTTT. The encoded protein is CAITGALNEKLFF.

This chain connects TRBV11-2 to TRBJ1-5, with 11 bases matching TRBD1. The CDR3 spans 14 residues. In germline, CDR1 is SGHAT, CDR2 FQNNGV. J lost 6 bases, V lost 4 bases, and 2 bases had no gene match. The CDR3 coding sequence is TGTGCCAGCAGCTCGGACAGGGGGCTTCAGCCCCAGCATTTT. This sequence encodes CASSSDRGLQPQHF. Variable domain in full (rest from reference TRBV11-2 and TRBJ1-5): EAGVAQSPRYKIIEKRQSVAFWCNPISGHATLYWYQQILGQGPKLLIQFQNNGVVDDSQLPKDRFSAERLKGVDSTLKIQPAKLEDSAVYLCASSSDRGLQPQHFGDGTRLSIL.

The rearrangement uses TRBV18 and TRBJ1-1; D possibly corresponds to TRBD1 (6 bases). Germline V gene data show CDR1 as KGHSH and CDR2 as LQKENI. The CDR3 is made up of 14 amino acids. Trimming stripped 2 bases from V and 5 bases from J, with 12 bases between. CDR3 in DNA: TGTGCCAGCTCACCAATACAGGGTGCAACTGAAGCTTTCTTT. Translating gives CASSPIQGATEAFF.